The following is a T cell receptor beta chain sequence with its context. This receptor's antigen is unknown. The sample belongs to a study of cytomegalovirus exposure and HLA in healthy donors (dated by TCRdb to between 2016 and 2019). Background on the whole study: An earlier analysis of 587 of the donors reported 250 to 300 Gb of sequence data and 95 million to 120 million unique TCR beta sequences obtained from around 190 million T cells. Every discovery cohort repertoire had been produced on one sequencing platform. Because of strong linkage in the cohort, five DR-DQ haplotypes were treated as single units for association and clustering. The study profiled the T cell repertoires of hundreds of subjects by immunosequencing and related them to cytomegalovirus serostatus. Rather than using new phenotypic data, the later analysis identified candidate immune exposures from TCR beta sequences and from how often those sequences occurred across donors. Along with the approximately 670-subject first cohort, a separate validation cohort of over a hundred different subjects was used. The study aimed to test whether cataloging public T cell receptors could reveal signatures of past pathogen exposure. Around 300 gigabases of sequencing data and tens of millions of unique TCR sequences were included in an early release covering roughly 600 HLA-typed donors. High-throughput TCR immunosequencing, statistical association of individual TCRs with disease status, and machine learning were combined to predict cytomegalovirus infection status. Alongside the repertoire data, information on donor age, sex, ethnicity and CMV serostatus was compiled. Among the roughly 430 genotyped donors, approximately 77% belonged to the genetic ancestry cluster associated with self-reported Caucasian donors. The number of donors typed differed by locus, with about 629-630 for A, B, C, DRB1 and DQB1, over 500 for DQA1, about 610 for DPA1, and approximately 470 for DPB1. A later genetic analysis took genome-wide SNP genotypes for about 55% of the 666 donors and used that subset as a discovery cohort. To decide whether each TCR beta V gene segment behaved as functional or pseudogenic, an earlier analysis of some 600 of the donors relied on high-throughput TCR beta sequencing. On average, over 200,000 unique TCR beta nucleotide sequences were sequenced per donor among roughly 430 genotyped donors of the cohort, with around 19% of those sequences being non-productive. HLA typing included class I and class II loci at four-digit resolution. A later analysis re-examined previously published TCR beta repertoires from hundreds of donors and added high-resolution HLA genotyping to investigate patterns of TCR occurrence. Results the study describes overall, beyond this receptor: Because HLA typing was unavailable for some donors at each locus, only the typed subset was used in association tests. In an earlier analysis of 587 of the donors, most TCR beta V segments were observed in productive rearrangements about 87% or about 30% of the time, broadly matching IMGT annotations. A later genetic analysis associated a missense DCLRE1C variant with V-gene and J-gene trimming of TCR beta chains, and an independent cohort replicated the association. According to the authors, the approach could potentially be generalized to other disease states and immunological phenotypes. In a later analysis, the rate of TCR association differed among HLA loci, with DRB1 alleles having the most associated TCRs and HLA-C alleles having the fewest. According to a later analysis, parvovirus B19, influenza, CMV and Epstein-Barr virus appeared linked to several top co-occurrence clusters. In vitro tests confirmed that a few of the cytomegalovirus-associated TCR beta chains recognize cytomegalovirus antigens. A group of highly shared sequence variants was considered likely to be a technical artifact of the sequencing pipeline. Assigning TCR associations to individual alleles was difficult when HLA alleles, especially DR and DQ, strongly co-occurred. According to a later genetic analysis, donors in an Asian-associated ancestry cluster had fewer N-insertions in productive TCRs than the approximately 690-donor mean. For the cohort, immune exposure information was limited to CMV serostatus. Because counts were too low, 15 to 20 rarely observed V segments, including chromosome 9 orphons, were excluded from the earlier analysis of 587 of the donors. At a false discovery rate of 0.05, a later analysis linked roughly 17,000 TCR beta sequences to specific HLA alleles. In a later analysis, most CMV-associated TCR beta chains were found to appear HLA-restricted, with HLA associations seemingly driven largely by CMV exposure. Linkage disequilibrium might explain the correlated functional status among segregating V segments, but an unknown experimental factor could not be excluded. A further reported finding was that TCR beta sequences accurately predicted the HLA-A and HLA-B alleles for most subjects in the first cohort. Cytomegalovirus status was reported to be diagnosed by the classifier with high specificity and sensitivity in both the original and validation cohorts. Only TCR beta chains were sequenced in this cohort, and the absence of alpha or paired-chain data limited detectable features. The study listed 164 TCR beta chains as associated with cytomegalovirus. A later analysis found that HLA-associated TCR beta chains were more clonally expanded and had lower generation probabilities than equally common non-associated chains. Roughly uniform sequencing depth across donors was assumed in presence/absence analyses, although this assumption may not hold. Across donors, most TCR sequences were observed very rarely, whereas some public TCRs were present in many individuals.

In total, 630 or so healthy bone marrow donors made up the cohort. Cohort members were all nominally healthy when sampled, although unrecorded immune exposures were likely present. The donor tested CMV seropositive and was one of the 289 seropositive cohort members. Each donor provided a peripheral blood sample, and peripheral blood mononuclear cells were used for TCR beta sequencing. Genomic DNA extraction from the blood cell samples was performed with the Qiagen DNeasy Blood Extraction Kit. The library relied on the immunoSEQ multiplex PCR assay. A mixture of 60 forward primers for TCR Vbeta segments and 13 reverse primers for TCR Jbeta segments was used in the multiplex PCR. A multiplex PCR assay on genomic DNA amplified the CDR3 region of rearranged TCR beta genes. The amplified TCR beta libraries were sequenced on the Illumina HiSeq System as 87-base-pair reads. The authors' analysis ran thus. A later analysis counted 75 million to 100 million unique TCR beta chains across the approximately 700 repertoires, and around 12 million of these chains were shared by at least two donors. Raw reads were error-corrected and collapsed into unique sequences with a nearest-neighbor algorithm that merged closely related sequences to remove PCR and sequencing errors. V, D and J gene segments were assigned by aligning CDR3 sequences to IMGT reference sequences. Each retained sequence needed at least a six-nucleotide match to both a V gene segment and a J gene segment. Rearrangements were classified as productive when the CDR3 lacked stop codons and remained in frame with V and J, and all other rearrangements were classified as non-productive. Following IMGT convention, CDR3 was defined as the stretch from the second conserved V-encoded cysteine to the conserved J-encoded phenylalanine. The earlier analysis of about 570 of the donors excluded any sequence lacking an unambiguous match to a single V gene segment. In an earlier analysis of approximately 610 of the donors, V segments were called functional above 56.7% productive rearrangements and were called segregating when the between-donor standard deviation exceeded 5%. A statistical classification framework was built for diagnosing cytomegalovirus status from the catalog of TCR beta chain sequences. V and J gene assignment, in a later analysis, came from comparing TCR nucleotide sequences with IMGT/GENE-DB human TR gene sequences. A later analysis assigned CDR3 sequences and most-parsimonious VDJ recombination scenarios with the TCRdist pipeline. In a later analysis, every TCR beta chain was defined by the combination of its CDR3 amino acid sequence and its V-gene family, and reads without a unique V-gene family were dropped. To address suspected cross-contamination and a sequencing artifact, a later analysis removed a few hundred highly shared, low-generation-probability nucleotide sequences. In a later analysis, a clonal expansion index for each public chain was calculated from normalized within-repertoire ranks of inferred template counts. A later analysis computed generation probabilities with a VDJ recombination model fitted to out-of-frame rearrangements, and checked the results against IGoR. In a later analysis, TCR-TCR, TCR-HLA and TCR-CMV co-occurrence was scored with hypergeometric tests, and a repertoire-size bias correction was applied to TCR pairs. In a later analysis, false discovery rates were estimated by permuting HLA or CMV assignments 20 times. In a later analysis, co-occurring TCRs were grouped with DBSCAN, and TCRdist sequence similarity was added when clustering was performed within HLA-allele-positive subsets. Repertoires with fewer than 30,000 or more than 120,000 public chains, plus five repertoires with anomalous nucleotide sharing, were excluded from co-occurrence clustering. TCRdb carries this immuneACCESS record with in-frame sequences only. Its versions omit some clonotypes, under half of them owing to an unresolved V gene in the studies checked, with the rest unexplained. Clone size and the V and J calls come from that table; the DNA yielded D and trimming. This sample's clone table shows 40,000 to 65,000 clones. Of the sample, about 24% falls within the top ten clones.

The clonotype was recovered from a man aged 35 to 55 in good health and CMV-seropositive. Sequencing was performed on PBMCs.

The CDR3 protein is CASSELAGGTDTQYF. The sequence in DNA is TGTGCCAGCAGTGAACTAGCGGGAGGAACAGATACGCAGTATTTT. The chain joins TRBV9 to TRBJ2-3, with 12 junctional bases fitting TRBD2. The CDR3 covers 15 residues, taking in both the cysteine and the phenylalanine. Of the read, only the CDR3 DNA is kept; its 45 bases are in frame from base 1. The germline V gene encodes CDR1 SGDLS and CDR2 YYNGEE. Clipping removes 5 bases from V and 3 bases from J, with 4 as the unmatched junction base count.